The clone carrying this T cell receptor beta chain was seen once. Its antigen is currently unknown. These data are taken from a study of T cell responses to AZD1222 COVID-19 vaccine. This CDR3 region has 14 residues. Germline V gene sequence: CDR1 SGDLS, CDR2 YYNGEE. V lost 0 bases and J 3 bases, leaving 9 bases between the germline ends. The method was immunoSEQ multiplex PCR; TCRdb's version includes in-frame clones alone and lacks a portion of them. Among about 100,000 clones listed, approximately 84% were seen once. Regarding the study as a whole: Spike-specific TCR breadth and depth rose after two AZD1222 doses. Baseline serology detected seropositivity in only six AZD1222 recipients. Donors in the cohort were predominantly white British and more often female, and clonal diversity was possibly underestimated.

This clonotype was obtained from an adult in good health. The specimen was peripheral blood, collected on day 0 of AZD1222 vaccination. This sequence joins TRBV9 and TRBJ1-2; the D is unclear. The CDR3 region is CASSVVGQYYGYTF. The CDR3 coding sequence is TGTGCCAGCAGCGTAGTAGGGCAGTACTATGGCTACACCTTC.